The 14 T cell receptor beta chains below come from one sample, sequenced in a study of T cell repertoires in cytomegalovirus infection. Each CDR3 protein is one row after TCRdb ran MiXCR on the reads. The sample consists of a few hundred thousand distinct CDR3 sequences, over 15% of them appearing once. Sequenced: CD8+ T cells from PBMCs. The origin of the receptors is a human donor in good health (CMV status not recorded). Some clones in this sample may be carry-over from other donors' samples.

This clonotype was recorded many times. This chain links TRBV7-2 with TRBJ1-2; D is ambiguous. Between the trimmed V and J ends, which lost 3 bases and 4 bases, there was a span of 12 bases. The CDR3 has 14 residues. Per the germline V gene, CDR1 is SGHTA and CDR2 is FQGNSA. The CDR3 DNA follows: TGTGCCAGCAGCTTTGGGCCCTCTCTCTATGGCTACACCTTC. Translation: CASSFGPSLYGYTF.

CDR3 bases: TGCAGCGTTGGTGGACAGGGCAATCAGCCCCAGCATTTT. This gives the protein CSVGGQGNQPQHF. The chain combines TRBV29-1 with TRBJ1-5, with 7 bases aligning to TRBD1. Germline V gene data show CDR1 as SQVTM and CDR2 as ANQGSEA. Trimming at V came to 4 bases and at J to 2 bases, leaving 2 bases not matched to a gene. The CDR3 spans 13 residues.

This clonotype was seen only a few times. The chain couples TRBV29-1 to TRBJ1-2; D not certain. Per germline, CDR1 SQVTM and CDR2 ANQGSEA. This CDR3 has 11 amino acids. V lost 0 bases to trimming and J lost 2 bases, with 1 base between them. Written as DNA, the CDR3 is TGCAGCGTTGAAGACAACTATGGCTACACCTTC. Residues: CSVEDNYGYTF.

This clonotype came up many times. The J gene is TRBJ2-2, the V gene TRBV7-8; D uncertain. Trimming stripped 2 bases from V and 7 bases from J, with 8 bases between. This CDR3 spans 13 amino acids. CDR1 is SGHVS and CDR2 is FQNEAQ in the germline V gene. The CDR3 sequence: CASSLLGVGELFF. CDR3 coding DNA: TGTGCCAGCAGCTTATTAGGAGTCGGGGAGCTGTTTTTT. Using reference TRBV7-8 and TRBJ2-2 for the parts outside the CDR3, the full variable domain is GAGVSQSPRYKVAKRGQDVALRCDPISGHVSLFWYQQALGQGPEFLTYFQNEAQLDKSGLPSDRFFAERPEGSVSTLKIQRTQQEDSAVYLCASSLLGVGELFFGEGSRLTVL.

Only a few counts were recorded for this clonotype. The rearrangement links TRBV7-3 to TRBJ2-3, with a tentative D call TRBD2 (6 bases). The CDR3 consists of 23 residues. Germline V lookup: CDR1 SGHTA, CDR2 FQGTGA. The V and J ends lost 2 bases and 2 bases respectively, with 35 bases between them. CDR3 coding DNA: TGTGCCAGCAGCTTATGGGATAACTTAACTTTAGCATTGTTAGGGACTGTCACAGATACGCAGTATTTT. It specifies CASSLWDNLTLALLGTVTDTQYF.

The rearrangement joins TRBV5-6 to TRBJ2-7, with TRBD1 matching 12 bases. With V trimmed by 3 bases and J by 7 bases, 8 bases remained unmatched. The CDR3 sequence is 15 residues long. CDR1 is SGHDT and CDR2 is YYEEEE in the germline V gene. CDR3 sequence reads: CASSSPGQGAEEQYF. The CDR3 DNA sequence: TGTGCCAGCAGCTCCCCGGGACAGGGGGCGGAAGAGCAGTACTTC.

There are many counts of this clonotype. The J gene is TRBJ1-5, the V gene TRBV4-1; the D gene is possibly TRBD1 (6 bases). The CDR3 covers 16 residues. Germline CDR1 MGHRA, CDR2 YSYEKL. The ends were cut back, 4 bases at V and 2 bases at J, with 15 bases in the middle. The CDR3 DNA follows: TGCGCCAGCAGCCTTCGGACAGCTGGAGGCAATCAGCCCCAGCATTTT. The encoded protein is CASSLRTAGGNQPQHF.

The sample holds many counts of this clonotype. This rearrangement joins TRBV7-2 to TRBJ1-1; D uncertain. CDR3 length equals 15 residues. Germline V lookup: CDR1 SGHTA, CDR2 FQGNSA. V was pared by 3 bases and J by 1 base, with 12 bases between. CDR3 coding DNA: TGTGCCAGCAGCTTGGCGGGAGGAGGGAACACTGAAGCTTTCTTT. This sequence encodes CASSLAGGGNTEAFF.

The V call is TRBV2, the J call TRBJ2-7; TRBD1 matches 10 bases. CDR1 and CDR2 (germline): SNHLY, FYNNEI. V trimming: 5 bases; J trimming: 0 bases; junction bases outside the gene matches: 7. The CDR3 covers 16 residues. Here the CDR3 reads CASSSPGQGSSYEQYF. For the CDR3, the DNA is TGTGCCAGCAGTTCGCCGGGACAGGGGAGCTCCTACGAGCAGTACTTC.

The J gene is TRBJ1-6, the V gene TRBV2; D unclear. With 1 base removed from V and 6 bases from J, the gap between germline ends came to 16 bases. Germline V gene lookup returns CDR1 SNHLY and CDR2 FYNNEI. The CDR3 length is 17 residues. DNA for the CDR3: TGTGCCAGCAGTGAAGAGTACGCAGAGGACCTTAATTCACCCCTCCACTTT. Residues: CASSEEYAEDLNSPLHF.

This clonotype was seen a handful of times. This chain joins TRBV4-1 and TRBJ2-3, with 11 nucleotides matching TRBD2. The CDR3 contains 16 residues. The germline V gene has CDR1 MGHRA and CDR2 YSYEKL. J gave up 5 bases and V 3 bases, and 7 bases lay outside the gene matches. CDR3 amino acids: CASSQATSGDRDTQYF. The CDR3 region has the DNA TGCGCCAGCAGCCAGGCGACTAGCGGGGACCGAGATACGCAGTATTTT.

In this sample, this clonotype turned up a few times. The rearrangement uses TRBV15 and TRBJ2-3; 7 bases agree with TRBD2. The CDR3 is 17 amino acids. Looked up from germline, CDR1 is LNHNV and CDR2 is YYDKDF (reference sequence). Unmatched junction bases numbered 10, after V lost 1 base and J lost 3 bases. The CDR3, as DNA: TGTGCCACCAGCAGAGCTGGGATAGCGGGTGGGACAGATACGCAGTATTTT. It specifies CATSRAGIAGGTDTQYF. Full variable domain (remainder filled in from reference TRBV15 and TRBJ2-3): DAMVIQNPRYQVTQFGKPVTLSCSQTLNHNVMYWYQQKSSQAPKLLFHYYDKDFNNEADTPDNFQSRRPNTSFCFLDIRSPGLGDTAMYLCATSRAGIAGGTDTQYFGPGTRLTVL.

This clonotype has ten or more counts. V gene TRBV6-6 combines with J gene TRBJ2-1; 9 bases align to TRBD2. The CDR3 has 18 residues. After removal of 1 base from V and 3 bases from J, the junction contained 10 bases not matched to a gene. Germline CDR1 reads MNHNY; CDR2 reads SVGAGI (reference sequence). CDR3 in DNA: TGTGCCAGCAGTTACTTCCACCCTAGCGGGGACAGCTACAATGAGCAGTTCTTC. This gives the protein CASSYFHPSGDSYNEQFF.

There are a few counts of this clonotype. The V call is TRBV3-1, the J call TRBJ2-1; 9 bases match TRBD2. The CDR3 has 16 amino acids. J gave up 4 bases and V 4 bases, and 8 bases lay outside the gene matches. Germline V gene lookup returns CDR1 LGHDT and CDR2 YNNKEL (reference sequence). The CDR3 sequence is CASSRTGLAVYNEQFF. CDR3 sequence (DNA): TGTGCCAGCAGCCGTACGGGACTAGCTGTTTACAATGAGCAGTTCTTC.